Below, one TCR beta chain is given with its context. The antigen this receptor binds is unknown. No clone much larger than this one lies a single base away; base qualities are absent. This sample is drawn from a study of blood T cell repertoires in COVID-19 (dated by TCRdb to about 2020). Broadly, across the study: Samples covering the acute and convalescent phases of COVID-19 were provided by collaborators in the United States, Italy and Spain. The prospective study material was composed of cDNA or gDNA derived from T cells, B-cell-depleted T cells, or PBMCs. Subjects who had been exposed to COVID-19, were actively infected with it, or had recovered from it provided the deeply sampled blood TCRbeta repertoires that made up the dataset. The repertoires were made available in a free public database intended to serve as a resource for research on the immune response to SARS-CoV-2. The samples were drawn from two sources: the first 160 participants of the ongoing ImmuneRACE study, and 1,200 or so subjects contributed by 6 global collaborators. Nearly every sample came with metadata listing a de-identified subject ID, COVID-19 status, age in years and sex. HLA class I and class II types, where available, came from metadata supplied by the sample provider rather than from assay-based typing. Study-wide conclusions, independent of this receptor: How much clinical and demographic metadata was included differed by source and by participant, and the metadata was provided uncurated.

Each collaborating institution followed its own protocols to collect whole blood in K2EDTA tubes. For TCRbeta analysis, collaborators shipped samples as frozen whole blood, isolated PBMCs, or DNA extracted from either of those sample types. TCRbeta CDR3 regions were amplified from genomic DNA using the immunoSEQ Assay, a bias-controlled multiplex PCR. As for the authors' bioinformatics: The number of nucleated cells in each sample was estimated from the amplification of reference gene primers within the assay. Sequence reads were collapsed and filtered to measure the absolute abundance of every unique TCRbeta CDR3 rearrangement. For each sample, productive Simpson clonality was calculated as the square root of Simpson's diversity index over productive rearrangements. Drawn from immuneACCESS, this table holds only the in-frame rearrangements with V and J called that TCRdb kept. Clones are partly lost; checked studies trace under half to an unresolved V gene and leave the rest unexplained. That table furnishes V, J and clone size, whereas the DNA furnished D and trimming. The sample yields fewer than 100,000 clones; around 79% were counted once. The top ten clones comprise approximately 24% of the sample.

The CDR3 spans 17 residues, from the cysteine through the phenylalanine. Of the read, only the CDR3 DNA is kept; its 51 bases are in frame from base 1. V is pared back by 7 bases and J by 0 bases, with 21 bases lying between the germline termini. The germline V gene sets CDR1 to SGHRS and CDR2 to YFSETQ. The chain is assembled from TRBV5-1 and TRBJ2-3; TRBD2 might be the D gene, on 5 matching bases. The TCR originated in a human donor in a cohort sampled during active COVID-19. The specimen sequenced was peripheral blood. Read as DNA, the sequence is TGCGCCAGCCTCGGCGGGTCCGAGGAGGCTAGCACAGATACGCAGTATTTT. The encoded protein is CASLGGSEEASTDTQYF.